Listed below are T cell receptor beta chains from one sample, sequenced in a study of PD-1 blockade in classical Hodgkin lymphoma. Clones were sequenced by immunoSEQ multiplex PCR, and TCRdb holds only the in-frame ones, with some missing. Among tens of thousands of clones, about nine tenths were seen once, and the ten largest hold under 25%. The source material was peripheral blood mononuclear cells (PBMCs), sampled at baseline. Every receptor here comes from a human donor with classical Hodgkin lymphoma. The CDR3 runs from the conserved cysteine through the conserved F or W. A D gene is named only where the DNA matches it firmly. A row's size may be missing; if present it is once, few, many or a size class.

d_call	cdr3_length	v_call	j_call	clone_size	cdr3_nt	cdr3_aa
NA	15	TRBV30	TRBJ2-4	NA	TGTGCCTGGAGTCTCGGGCAAGGCGCCAAAAACATTCAGTACTTC	CAWSLGQGAKNIQYF
NA	15	TRBV4-3	TRBJ2-3	NA	TGCGCCAGCAGCCAAGAAGAGAGTAGCACAGATACGCAGTATTTT	CASSQEESSTDTQYF
NA	12	TRBV30	TRBJ1-3	NA	TGTGCCTGGGTTTCTAGTGGAAACACCATATATTTT	CAWVSSGNTIYF
NA	14	TRBV2	TRBJ2-5	NA	TGTGCCAGCAGTGTAGAGGATTTACAAGAGACCCAGTACTTC	CASSVEDLQETQYF
TRBD1	15	TRBV12-5	TRBJ2-1	NA	TGTGCTAGTGGTTGGGGACAGGGATATTACAATGAGCAGTTCTTC	CASGWGQGYYNEQFF
NA	13	TRBV5-6	TRBJ2-1	NA	TGTGCCAGCAGCTTGGGACCCTACAATGAGCAGTTCTTC	CASSLGPYNEQFF
NA	15	TRBV4-1	TRBJ2-1	NA	TGCGCCAGCAGCCACTCAATCCTTAAGCGCAATGAGCAGTTCTTC	CASSHSILKRNEQFF
TRBD1	15	TRBV7-2	TRBJ2-2	NA	TGTGCCAGCCGTGGGGGACAGGGATACACCGGGGAGCTGTTTTTT	CASRGGQGYTGELFF
TRBD1	16	TRBV5-6	TRBJ2-4	NA	TGTGCCAGCAGCTCCCCTCACGGGACAGGGCCGAACATTCAGTACTTC	CASSSPHGTGPNIQYF
TRBD1	15	TRBV5-6	TRBJ1-4	NA	TGTGCCAGCAGCTTATGGACAGGGGTTAGTGAAAAACTGTTTTTT	CASSLWTGVSEKLFF
TRBD1	14	TRBV13	TRBJ1-2	NA	TGTGCCAGCAGCGGGGGGACAGGGGCTTATGGCTACACCTTC	CASSGGTGAYGYTF
TRBD1	11	TRBV13	TRBJ2-1	NA	TGTGCCAGCAGCTTAACAGGGGCGCAGTTCTTC	CASSLTGAQFF
NA	14	TRBV7-2	TRBJ2-1	NA	TGTGCCAGCAGCTTAGTAGAAAGGCCCCCTGAGCAGTTCTTC	CASSLVERPPEQFF
NA	14	TRBV6-1	TRBJ1-5	NA	TGTGCCAGCAGTAGGAGATGGAGCGATCAGCCCCAGCATTTT	CASSRRWSDQPQHF
NA	12	TRBV30	TRBJ2-1	NA	TGTGCCTGGAGTCAATCCGGGGATGAGCAGTTCTTC	CAWSQSGDEQFF
NA	17	TRBV19	TRBJ2-6	NA	TGTGCCAGTAGTATAGATGTGCGGATTTCTGGGGCCAACGTCCTGACTTTC	CASSIDVRISGANVLTF
NA	14	TRBV6-1	TRBJ2-1	NA	TGTGCCAGTCGGGTAGACAGCTCCTACAATGAGCAGTTCTTC	CASRVDSSYNEQFF
NA	13	TRBV5-1	TRBJ1-1	NA	TGCGCCAGCAGCCAAGGGATGAACACTGAAGCTTTCTTT	CASSQGMNTEAFF
NA	12	TRBV5-4	TRBJ1-2	NA	TGTGCCAGCAGCTTGTTTGAGGATGGCTACACCTTC	CASSLFEDGYTF
TRBD2	16	TRBV9	TRBJ2-5	NA	TGTGCCAGCAGCGTATCTGCCCTAGCGGTACAAGAGACCCAGTACTTC	CASSVSALAVQETQYF
TRBD1	17	TRBV5-4	TRBJ1-1	NA	TGTGCCAGCACCGAAGAGGCAGGGGGACCCATGAACACTGAAGCTTTCTTT	CASTEEAGGPMNTEAFF
NA	13	TRBV30	TRBJ1-5	NA	TGTGCCTGGGGGAGGAGGGAGGGTCAGCCCCAGCATTTT	CAWGRREGQPQHF
TRBD1	16	TRBV19	TRBJ1-2	NA	TGTGCCAGTACCAAGGACAGGGGAAGTCCTAACTATGGCTACACCTTC	CASTKDRGSPNYGYTF
NA	14	TRBV6-5	TRBJ2-1	once	TGTGCCAGCAGTGGAGGCGTGGCCTACAATGAGCAGTTCTTC	CASSGGVAYNEQFF
NA	13	TRBV5-1	TRBJ2-5	NA	TGCGCCAGCAGCGGGGGACGGCAAGAGACCCAGTACTTC	CASSGGRQETQYF
NA	16	TRBV19	TRBJ1-1	NA	TGTGCCAGTAGTATAGATCGCCCGCGCGAGGGGGCTGAAGCTTTCTTT	CASSIDRPREGAEAFF
NA	12	TRBV6-5	TRBJ2-7	NA	TGTGCCAGCTCGGGCAGTGCCTACGAGCAGTACTTC	CASSGSAYEQYF
TRBD1	14	TRBV14	TRBJ2-7	NA	TGTGCCAGCAGTCATACAGGGGGTGGCTACGAGCAGTACTTC	CASSHTGGGYEQYF
NA	14	TRBV7-6	TRBJ1-1	NA	TGTGCCAGCAGCTTAGTTACAGTCTCGACTGAAGCTTTCTTT	CASSLVTVSTEAFF
NA	15	TRBV10-3	TRBJ1-1	NA	TGTGCCATCAGTGAGTCGCTGGTCCTGGACACTGAAGCTTTCTTT	CAISESLVLDTEAFF
NA	16	TRBV6-5	TRBJ2-1	few	TGTGCCAGCAGTTACTCATCCGGGGGCGCCCAGCGTGGGCAGTTCTTC	CASSYSSGGAQRGQFF
TRBD1	14	TRBV19	TRBJ1-1	NA	TGTGCCAGTAGTATACAGGGGGCGAGCACTGAAGCTTTCTTT	CASSIQGASTEAFF
TRBD2	16	TRBV2	TRBJ2-3	NA	TGTGCCAGCAGTGAATCGACTAGCGGTCCCACAGATACGCAGTATTTT	CASSESTSGPTDTQYF
NA	12	TRBV30	TRBJ2-3	NA	TGTGCCTGGAGTGTAAACCGCGATACGCAGTATTTT	CAWSVNRDTQYF
NA	15	TRBV4-3	TRBJ1-1	NA	TGCGCCAGCAGCCAGGCGGGCAACCGGAACACTGAAGCTTTCTTT	CASSQAGNRNTEAFF
NA	16	TRBV19	TRBJ1-3	NA	TGTGCCGCAAGTAGTATGATGGCGGGGTCTGGAAACACCATATATTTT	CAASSMMAGSGNTIYF
TRBD2	15	TRBV11-3	TRBJ2-1	NA	TGTGCCAGCAGCTTACGGCGGGAGGGCCCCAATGAGCAGTTCTTC	CASSLRREGPNEQFF
NA	15	TRBV7-9	TRBJ2-2	NA	TGTGCCAGCAGCTACCCAGGAGGAGGGACCGGGGAGCTGTTTTTT	CASSYPGGGTGELFF
NA	13	TRBV19	TRBJ2-7	NA	TGTGCCAGTAGTACCCAGACAGCCACGAGGCAGTACTTC	CASSTQTATRQYF
TRBD1	17	TRBV5-1	TRBJ1-5	once	TGCGCCAGCAGCTTGGACCCAGACAGGGGTGGGGATCAGCCCCAGCATTTT	CASSLDPDRGGDQPQHF
TRBD1	15	TRBV7-2	TRBJ1-2	NA	TGTGCCAGCAGCTTAGCGAGGGGACAGGGCTATGGCTACACCTTC	CASSLARGQGYGYTF
NA	14	TRBV7-2	TRBJ2-7	NA	TGTGCCAGCAGCGCCCTAGTATTACCCTACGAGCAGTACTTC	CASSALVLPYEQYF
TRBD2	14	TRBV7-9	TRBJ2-7	NA	TGTGCCAGCAGCTTAGCAACTAGCGGGTCCGAGCAGTACTTC	CASSLATSGSEQYF
NA	13	TRBV6-5	TRBJ2-7	NA	TGTGCCAGCAGTCAGGGACCGGTCTACGAGCAGTACTTC	CASSQGPVYEQYF
NA	17	TRBV4-3	TRBJ2-6	NA	TGCGCCAGCAGCCAAGCTCGTGTGTCCTCTGGGGCCAACGTCCTGACTTTC	CASSQARVSSGANVLTF
TRBD1	14	TRBV5-1	TRBJ2-7	NA	TGCGCCAGCAGCCAAGGACAGGGGTCCTACGAGCAGTACTTC	CASSQGQGSYEQYF
NA	16	TRBV6-5	TRBJ1-2	NA	TGTGCCAGCAGTTACTCCTTGAGGGGATTAAACTATGGCTACACCTTC	CASSYSLRGLNYGYTF
TRBD2	16	TRBV2	TRBJ2-1	NA	TGTGCCAGCAGTGCCAGGGGCGGGAGGACCAACAATGAGCAGTTCTTC	CASSARGGRTNNEQFF
NA	14	TRBV6-1	TRBJ1-2	NA	TGTGCCAGCAGTGAAGGAGACATGTACTATGGCTACACCTTC	CASSEGDMYYGYTF
NA	16	TRBV7-9	TRBJ2-7	once	TGTGCCAGCAGCTTAGCAATCCTCGGACAGTCGTACGAGCAGTACTTC	CASSLAILGQSYEQYF